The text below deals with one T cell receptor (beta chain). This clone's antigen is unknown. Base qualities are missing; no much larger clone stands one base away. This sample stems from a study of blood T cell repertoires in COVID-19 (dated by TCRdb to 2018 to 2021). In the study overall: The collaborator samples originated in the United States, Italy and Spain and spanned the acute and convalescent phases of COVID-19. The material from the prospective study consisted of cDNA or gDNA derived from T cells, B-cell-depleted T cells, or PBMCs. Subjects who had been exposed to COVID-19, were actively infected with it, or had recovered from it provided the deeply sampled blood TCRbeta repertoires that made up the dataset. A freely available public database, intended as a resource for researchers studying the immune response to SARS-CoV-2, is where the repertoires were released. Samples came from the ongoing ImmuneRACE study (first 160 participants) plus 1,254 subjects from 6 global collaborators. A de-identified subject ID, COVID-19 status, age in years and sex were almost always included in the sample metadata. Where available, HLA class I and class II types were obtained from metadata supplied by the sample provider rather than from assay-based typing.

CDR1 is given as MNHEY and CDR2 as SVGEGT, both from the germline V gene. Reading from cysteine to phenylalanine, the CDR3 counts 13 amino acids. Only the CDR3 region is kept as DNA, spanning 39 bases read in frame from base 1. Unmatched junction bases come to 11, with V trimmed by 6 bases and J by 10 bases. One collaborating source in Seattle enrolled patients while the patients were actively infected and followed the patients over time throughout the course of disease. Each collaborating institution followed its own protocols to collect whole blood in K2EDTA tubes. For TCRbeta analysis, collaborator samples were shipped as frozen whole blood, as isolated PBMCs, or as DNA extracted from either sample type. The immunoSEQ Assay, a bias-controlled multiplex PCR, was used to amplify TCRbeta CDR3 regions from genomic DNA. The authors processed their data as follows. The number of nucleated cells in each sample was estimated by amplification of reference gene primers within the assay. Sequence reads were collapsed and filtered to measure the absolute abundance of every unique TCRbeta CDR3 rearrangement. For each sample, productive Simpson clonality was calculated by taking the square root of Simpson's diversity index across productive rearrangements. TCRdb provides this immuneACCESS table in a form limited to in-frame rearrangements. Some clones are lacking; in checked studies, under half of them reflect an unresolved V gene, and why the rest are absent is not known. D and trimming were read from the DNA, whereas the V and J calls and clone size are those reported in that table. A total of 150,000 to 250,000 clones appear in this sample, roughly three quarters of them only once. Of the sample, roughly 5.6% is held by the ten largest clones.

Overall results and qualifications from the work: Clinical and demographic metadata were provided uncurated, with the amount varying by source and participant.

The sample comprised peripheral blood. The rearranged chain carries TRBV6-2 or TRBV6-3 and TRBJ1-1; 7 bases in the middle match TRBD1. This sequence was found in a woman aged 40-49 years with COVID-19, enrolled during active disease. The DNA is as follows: TGTGCCAGCAGCTGGACAGGAACATCTCGAGCTTTCTTT. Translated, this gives CASSWTGTSRAFF.